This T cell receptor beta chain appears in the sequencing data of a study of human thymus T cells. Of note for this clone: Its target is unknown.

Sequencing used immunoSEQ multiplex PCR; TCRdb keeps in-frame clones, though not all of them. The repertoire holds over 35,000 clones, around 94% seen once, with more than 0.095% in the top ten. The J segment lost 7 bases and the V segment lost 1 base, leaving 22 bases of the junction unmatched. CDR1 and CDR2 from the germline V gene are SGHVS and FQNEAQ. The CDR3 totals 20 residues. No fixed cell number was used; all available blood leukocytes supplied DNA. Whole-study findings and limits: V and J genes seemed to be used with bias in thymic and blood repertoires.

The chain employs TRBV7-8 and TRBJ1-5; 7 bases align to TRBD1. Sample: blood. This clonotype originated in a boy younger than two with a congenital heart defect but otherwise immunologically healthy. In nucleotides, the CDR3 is TGTGCCAGCAGCTTAGATCGGTATAAGAGAGACAGGGTTGTTGGGCAGCCCCAGCATTTT. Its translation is CASSLDRYKRDRVVGQPQHF. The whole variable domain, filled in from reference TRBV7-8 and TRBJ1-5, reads GAGVSQSPRYKVAKRGQDVALRCDPISGHVSLFWYQQALGQGPEFLTYFQNEAQLDKSGLPSDRFFAERPEGSVSTLKIQRTQQEDSAVYLCASSLDRYKRDRVVGQPQHFGDGTRLSIL.